This is a list of T cell receptor beta chains from one sample in a study of blood T cell repertoires in COVID-19. Sequenced by immunoSEQ multiplex PCR; TCRdb stores in-frame clones only, minus some. In the table there are some 130,000 clones, 85% to 90% of which are singletons. Material for sequencing was peripheral blood. The receptors here all came from a man at least 80 years old with acute or convalescent COVID-19. The CDR3 runs from the conserved cysteine through the conserved F or W. D genes are given only for firm matches. For some rows the clone size is stated as once, few or many, or as a class when expanded; others skip it.

- | TRBJ1-3 | - | TRBV4-3 | 16 | CASSQDVRSSGNTIYF | TGCGCCAGCAGCCAAGATGTTAGGAGCTCTGGAAACACCATATATTTT
- | TRBJ1-1 | - | TRBV3-1/TRBV3-2 | 14 | CASSQEVGIAEAFF | TGTGCCAGCAGCCAAGAGGTCGGGATCGCTGAAGCTTTCTTT
TRBD1 | TRBJ2-7 | - | TRBV6-5 | 14 | CASSYRDRNYEQYF | TGTGCCAGCAGTTACCGGGACAGAAACTACGAGCAGTACTTC
TRBD1 | TRBJ2-7 | - | TRBV5-5 | 15 | CASSSSGTGPYEQYF | TGTGCCAGCAGTTCCTCCGGGACAGGGCCCTACGAGCAGTACTTC
TRBD2 | TRBJ2-2 | - | TRBV4-1 | 14 | CASSRDYFTGELFF | TGCGCCAGCAGCAGGGACTACTTCACCGGGGAGCTGTTTTTT
- | TRBJ2-5 | - | TRBV21-1 | 15 | CASSNLQGAGETQYF | TGTGCCAGCAGCAACTTGCAGGGGGCCGGGGAGACCCAGTACTTC
- | TRBJ2-7 | - | TRBV18 | 13 | CASSPFTGFEQYF | TGTGCCAGCTCACCATTCACGGGATTCGAGCAGTACTTC
- | TRBJ1-3 | - | TRBV12-5 | 15 | CASGLEQGVGNTIYF | TGTGCTAGTGGTTTGGAACAGGGTGTCGGAAACACCATATATTTT
- | TRBJ2-5 | - | TRBV23-1 | 15 | CASSQWVNRRETQYF | TGCGCCAGCAGTCAATGGGTCAACCGGCGGGAGACCCAGTACTTC
- | TRBJ1-1 | - | TRBV7-3 | 13 | CASSPQGGDEAFF | TGTGCCAGCAGCCCGCAGGGTGGGGATGAAGCTTTCTTT
TRBD1 | TRBJ2-1 | - | TRBV2 | 16 | CASSDVQGSSYNEQFF | TGTGCCAGCAGTGACGTACAGGGGTCCTCCTACAATGAGCAGTTCTTC
- | TRBJ2-7 | - | TRBV5-4 | 14 | CASSFALAKNEQYF | TGTGCCAGCAGCTTCGCTCTAGCGAAGAACGAGCAGTACTTC
- | TRBJ1-2 | once | TRBV27 | 14 | CASSLRTPNYGYTF | TGTGCCAGCAGTTTAAGAACACCCAACTATGGCTACACCTTC
- | TRBJ2-1 | - | TRBV28 | 15 | CASTRGGSSYNEQFF | TGTGCCAGCACCAGGGGCGGGAGCTCCTACAATGAGCAGTTCTTC
- | TRBJ1-1 | - | TRBV9 | 15 | CASSVQQGGNTEAFF | TGTGCCAGCAGCGTACAACAGGGTGGGAACACTGAAGCTTTCTTT
- | TRBJ1-5 | - | TRBV15 | 17 | CATSRDRQAMSNQPQHF | TGTGCCACCAGCAGAGATCGACAGGCCATGAGCAATCAGCCCCAGCATTTT
TRBD2 | TRBJ2-1 | - | TRBV9 | 16 | CASSVGSSGSLNEQFF | TGTGCCAGCAGCGTAGGTAGTAGCGGGAGTTTAAATGAGCAGTTCTTC
TRBD2 | TRBJ2-1 | - | TRBV4-3 | 16 | CASSHTSGALYNEQFF | TGCGCCAGCAGCCATACCAGCGGGGCATTATACAATGAGCAGTTCTTC
TRBD2 | TRBJ2-3 | - | TRBV10-3 | 15 | CAISEGAGEADTQYF | TGTGCCATCAGTGAAGGAGCGGGAGAGGCAGATACGCAGTATTTT
TRBD1 | TRBJ1-4 | - | TRBV18 | 14 | CASSPGRGNEKLFF | TGTGCCAGCTCACCAGGCAGGGGGAATGAAAAACTGTTTTTT
- | TRBJ2-2 | - | TRBV7-3 | 17 | CASSLDSLVANTGELFF | TGTGCCAGCAGCTTAGACAGTCTAGTTGCGAACACCGGGGAGCTGTTTTTT
TRBD1 | TRBJ2-3 | - | TRBV18 | 17 | CASSPATGMDRTDTQYF | TGTGCCAGCTCACCAGCGACAGGGATGGATCGGACAGATACGCAGTATTTT
TRBD2 | TRBJ2-7 | - | TRBV30 | 14 | CAWSAAGGWYEQYF | TGTGCCTGGAGCGCAGCGGGAGGTTGGTACGAGCAGTACTTC
TRBD1 | TRBJ2-1 | - | TRBV9 | 13 | CASSAGQRNEQFF | TGTGCCAGCAGCGCGGGACAGCGGAATGAGCAGTTCTTC
TRBD2 | TRBJ2-2 | few | TRBV28 | 14 | CASKTGGITGELFF | TGTGCCAGCAAGACGGGAGGAATCACCGGGGAGCTGTTTTTT